These 22 T cell receptor beta chains were all obtained from the same sample, sequenced in a study of read filtering for tumor transcriptome and immune sequencing. Molecular barcoded adaptors covering alpha/delta and beta/gamma chains were used on 400 to 450 ng RNA. TCRdb called the reads again in MiXCR, with one record for every CDR3 protein. The sample yields about 130,000 distinct CDR3 sequences, over 10% seen once. Sequencing input: a population of CD138-negative cells sorted from bone marrow. All receptors derive from a donor aged 40 or over with multiple myeloma.

This clonotype was recorded at least ten times. This chain links TRBV10-3 with TRBJ2-2; possible D gene TRBD1, 7 bases. Germline V gives CDR1 ENHRY, CDR2 SYGVKD. CDR3 size: 14 residues. The V gene lost 10 bases and the J gene lost 4 bases, with 16 bases spanning the gap. The CDR3 bases are TGTGCCACGGGGGACAGTCGCGGCACCGGGGAGCTGTTTTTT. Protein product: CATGDSRGTGELFF.

This clonotype was seen many times. CDR3 DNA: TGTGCCAGCAGTTTAGTTCTTAGCGGGAGGAACACCGGGGAGCTGTTTTTT. It codes for CASSLVLSGRNTGELFF. The J gene is TRBJ2-2, the V gene TRBV28; 9 bases are a match to TRBD2. The V and J ends lost 2 bases and 1 base, in that order; junction bases with no gene match: 5. The CDR3 covers 17 residues. Germline V CDR1 and CDR2: MDHEN, SYDVKM.

The table lists this clonotype with many counts. The chain has TRBV6-1 and TRBJ1-4; D remains ambiguous. CDR3 length: 13 residues. Germline V gene sequence: CDR1 MNHNS, CDR2 SASEGT. The V end was cut by 11 bases, the J end by 8 bases, with 18 bases between. CDR3 nucleotides: TGTGCCGGAGCGGCCCTCGTCGGAGAAAAACTGTTTTTT. Its translation is CAGAALVGEKLFF.

The V call is TRBV6-6, the J call TRBJ2-5, with 13 bases matching TRBD2. The V gene end was trimmed by 9 bases and the J gene end by 5 bases; junction bases not matched to a gene: 6. The germline V gene has CDR1 MNHNY and CDR2 SVGAGI (reference sequence). The CDR3 totals 14 residues. CDR3 DNA sequence: TGTGCCAGTGGACTAGCGGGAGCGGTGGAGACCCAGTACTTC. It encodes CASGLAGAVETQYF.

A word on this clonotype: A clone one base away is much larger, so this may be a read error. The V call is TRBV5-1, the J call TRBJ1-1, with a tentative D call TRBD1 (6 bases). The CDR3 extends over 15 amino acids. Germline V CDR1 and CDR2: SGHRS, YFSETQ. CDR3 in amino acids: CAGSLDPGAHTEAFF. DNA of the CDR3: TGCGCCGGCAGCTTGGATCCGGGGGCTCACACTGAAGCTTTCTTT. Variable domain in full (rest from reference TRBV5-1 and TRBJ1-1): KAGVTQTPRYLIKTRGQQVTLSCSPISGHRSVSWYQQTPGQGLQFLFEYFSETQRNKGNFPGRFSGRQFSNSRSEMNVSTLELGDSALYLCAGSLDPGAHTEAFFGQGTRLTVV.

This clonotype was counted many times. This chain connects TRBV6-6 to TRBJ1-5; tentatively, D is TRBD1 (6 bases). The V gene lost 5 bases and the J gene lost 1 base, with 15 bases spanning the gap. Germline loops: CDR1 MNHNY, CDR2 SVGAGI (reference sequence). This CDR3 has 16 residues. This CDR3 reads CASSTLGGLSNQPQHF. The CDR3 nucleotides read TGTGCCAGCAGTACCCTGGGGGGCTTGAGCAATCAGCCCCAGCATTTT.

As to this clonotype: This may be a read error: a much more frequent sequence differs by one nucleotide. This sequence joins TRBV7-9 and TRBJ1-1, with TRBD1 as a possible D gene (5 bases). Germline V CDR1 and CDR2: SEHNR, FQNEAQ (reference sequence). The CDR3 sequence is 14 residues long. Trimming took 1 base from V and 7 from J, leaving 13 bases between them. For the CDR3, the DNA is TGTGCCAGCAGCTTAGAGGGACGGGGTAGTGAAGCTTTCTTT. The encoded protein is CASSLEGRGSEAFF.

V gene TRBV19 combines with J gene TRBJ2-6; TRBD1 aligns across 7 bases. CDR1 LNHDA and CDR2 SQIVND come from the germline V gene (reference sequence). The CDR3 runs 17 residues. The junction had 7 bases not matched to a gene; V was cut back by 5 bases and J by 0 bases. Here the CDR3 DNA reads TGTGCCAGTAGTTCATCGGGACAGACCTCTGGGGCCAACGTCCTGACTTTC. Its protein is CASSSSGQTSGANVLTF. Variable domain in full (rest from reference TRBV19 and TRBJ2-6): DGGITQSPKYLFRKEGQNVTLSCEQNLNHDAMYWYRQDPGQGLRLIYYSQIVNDFQKGDIAEGYSVSREKKESFPLTVTSAQKNPTAFYLCASSSSGQTSGANVLTFGAGSRLTVL.

In this sample, this clonotype turned up many times. This rearrangement joins TRBV6-1 to TRBJ1-4; tentative D call: TRBD1 (6 bases). The V gene lost 2 bases and the J gene lost 13 bases, with 20 bases spanning the gap. This CDR3 has 15 residues. In germline, CDR1 is MNHNS, CDR2 SASEGT. The chain's CDR3 is CASSEQIIQGGGLFF. CDR3 coding DNA: TGTGCCAGCAGTGAACAAATTATACAGGGAGGAGGACTGTTTTTT.

This clonotype was counted only a few times. A junction end diverges from the germline sequence, so it may reflect a read error. V gene TRBV20-1 combines with J gene TRBJ2-5; 14 bases match TRBD2. The CDR3 spans 18 residues. Germline CDR1 DFQATT, CDR2 SNEGSKA (reference sequence). This CDR3 reads CSARVPTSGGAGREAQYF. DNA of the CDR3: TGCAGTGCTAGAGTACCGACTAGCGGGGGGGCAGGACGAGAGGCCCAGTACTTC.

This clonotype was recorded at least ten times. The rearrangement links TRBV29-1 to TRBJ2-5; D uncertain. Trimming shortened V by 0 bases and J by 4 bases, and 3 bases separated the two germline ends. The CDR3 contains 11 residues. Germline-derived CDR1 and CDR2 are SQVTM and ANQGSEA. The CDR3: CSVEEGETQYF. As DNA, the CDR3 is TGCAGCGTTGAAGAAGGAGAGACCCAGTACTTC. Full variable domain (outside the CDR3, taken from reference TRBV29-1 and TRBJ2-5): SAVISQKPSRDICQRGTSLTIQCQVDSQVTMMFWYRQQPGQSLTLIATANQGSEATYESGFVIDKFPISRPNLTFSTLTVSNMSPEDSSIYLCSVEEGETQYFGPGTRLLVL.

This chain connects TRBV19 to TRBJ2-1, with 7 bases lining up with TRBD2. CDR3 length equals 16 residues. The ends lost 9 bases at V and 0 bases at J; junction bases unmatched: 11. In germline, CDR1 is LNHDA, CDR2 SQIVND (reference sequence). CDR3 in amino acids: CASRGGGRASYNEQFF. The CDR3 nucleotides are TGTGCCAGCCGTGGGGGGGGGAGGGCCTCCTACAATGAGCAGTTCTTC.

The V and J genes are TRBV6-5 and TRBJ2-1; 7 bases map to TRBD1. Looked up from germline, CDR1 is MNHEY and CDR2 is SVGAGI. The CDR3 sequence is 16 residues long. V was clipped by 0 bases and J by 8 bases; unmatched bases: 10. This chain's CDR3 is CASSYSGGKGGHEQFF. CDR3 in DNA: TGTGCCAGCAGTTACTCGGGTGGCAAAGGGGGCCATGAGCAGTTCTTC.

This clonotype has ten or more counts. V gene TRBV11-3 combines with J gene TRBJ2-1, with D perhaps given as TRBD1 or TRBD2 (5 bases each). V lost 5 bases to trimming and J lost 6 bases, with 11 bases between them. CDR1 and CDR2 (germline): SGHNT, YENEEA. This CDR3 comprises 13 residues. The CDR3 coding sequence is TGTGCCAGCAGCCCGGGACCGTCCAATGAGCAGTTCTTC. Translated, it gives CASSPGPSNEQFF.

This clonotype occurred many times. The chain recombines TRBV29-1 with TRBJ2-2, with a weak D call TRBD1 (5 bases). This CDR3 has 13 residues. Germline CDR1 is SQVTM and CDR2 is ANQGSEA. V lost 8 bases and J lost 0, with 10 bases in between. CDR3 DNA sequence: TGCAGCTCCCGGACACCGAACACCGGGGAGCTGTTTTTT. It is translated as CSSRTPNTGELFF.

Comments on this clonotype: A much larger clonotype is one base distant, so this may be a read error. The chain has TRBV12-3 or TRBV12-4 and TRBJ2-2, with 8 nucleotides matching TRBD1. The CDR3 loop spans 15 amino acids. Germline trimming cut 7 bases from V and 6 bases from J; bases unmatched to any gene: 10. CDR3 protein: CASIPETGVSGELFF. DNA of the CDR3: TGTGCCAGCATCCCCGAGACAGGGGTCTCCGGGGAGCTGTTTTTT.

Remarks on this clonotype: A clone one base away is much larger, so this may be a read error. The chain carries TRBV3-1 and TRBJ2-2, with a weak D call TRBD2 (6 bases). Germline CDR1 reads LGHDT; CDR2 reads YNNKEL (reference sequence). V lost 3 bases and J lost 7, with 15 bases in between. CDR3 length equals 15 residues. CDR3 nucleotide sequence: TGTGCCAGCAGCCATGTTCGGGGGTTGGGCGGGGAGCTGTTTTTT. Translating gives CASSHVRGLGGELFF.

The table lists this clonotype with many counts. The chain carries TRBV6-6 and TRBJ2-1; D gene ambiguous. The CDR3 runs to 15 residues. Trimming took off 3 bases at V and 0 bases at J, with 9 bases between the two ends. From germline, CDR1 is MNHNY and CDR2 SVGAGI (reference sequence). The DNA for the CDR3 is TGTGCCAGCAGTTATCGCGAGAGCTCCTACAATGAGCAGTTCTTC. This translates into CASSYRESSYNEQFF.

This clonotype was seen many times. V and J are TRBV5-1 and TRBJ2-6; D unclear. The V end was cut by 4 bases, the J end by 4 bases, with 12 bases between. The CDR3 is made up of 15 amino acids. Germline values: CDR1 SGHRS, CDR2 YFSETQ. CDR3 sequence reads: CASSISTAGANVLTF. CDR3 DNA: TGCGCCAGCAGCATATCGACGGCCGGGGCCAACGTCCTGACTTTC.

J is TRBJ2-2 and V is TRBV6-4; D remains ambiguous. The germline V and J ends were trimmed by 4 bases and 1 base, with 7 bases remaining between them. The CDR3 is 14 residues long. The germline V gene encodes CDR1 MRHNA and CDR2 SNTAGT. The chain's CDR3 is CASSVDLNTGELFF. The CDR3 DNA sequence: TGTGCCAGCAGTGTCGACCTGAACACCGGGGAGCTGTTTTTT.

At least ten counts were recorded for this clonotype. The V gene is TRBV27, the J gene TRBJ2-5; D might be TRBD1 (5 bases). CDR1 is MNHEY and CDR2 is SMNVEV in the germline V gene (reference sequence). The CDR3 loop spans 14 amino acids. The V gene lost 3 bases and the J gene lost 5 bases, with 13 bases spanning the gap. The CDR3 coding sequence is TGTGCCAGCAGTTTCTCTCCGAAGGGGGAGACCCAGTACTTC. Its translation is CASSFSPKGETQYF.

About this clonotype itself: Without the conserved terminal phenylalanine or tryptophan, this CDR3 likely stems from a read error. The CDR3 loop reads CASSLELRQGYNEQFL. CDR3 coding DNA: TGCGCCAGCAGCTTGGAACTGAGACAGGGGTACAATGAGCAGTTCCTC. The chain has TRBV5-1 and TRBJ2-1; 8 bases are a match to TRBD1. The CDR3 has 16 amino acids. Germline trimming cut 0 bases from V and 4 bases from J; bases unmatched to any gene: 6. Germline lookup yields CDR1 SGHRS and CDR2 YFSETQ.